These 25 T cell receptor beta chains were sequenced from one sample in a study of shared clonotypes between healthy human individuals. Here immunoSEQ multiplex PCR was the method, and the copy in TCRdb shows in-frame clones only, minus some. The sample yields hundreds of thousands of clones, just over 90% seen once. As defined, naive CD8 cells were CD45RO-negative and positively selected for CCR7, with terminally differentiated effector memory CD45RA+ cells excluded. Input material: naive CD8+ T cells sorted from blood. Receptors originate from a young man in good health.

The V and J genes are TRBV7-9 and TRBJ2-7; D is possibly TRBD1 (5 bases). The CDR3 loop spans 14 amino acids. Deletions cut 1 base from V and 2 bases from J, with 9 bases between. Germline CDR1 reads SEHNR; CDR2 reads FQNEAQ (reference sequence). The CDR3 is CASSLGTIPYEQYF. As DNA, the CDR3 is TGTGCCAGCAGCTTAGGGACAATCCCCTACGAGCAGTACTTC. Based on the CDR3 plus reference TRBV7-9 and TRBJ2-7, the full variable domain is DTGVSQNPRHKITKRGQNVTFRCDPISEHNRLYWYRQTLGQGPEFLTYFQNEAQLEKSRLLSDRFSAERPKGSFSTLEIQRTEQGDSAMYLCASSLGTIPYEQYFGPGTRLTVT.

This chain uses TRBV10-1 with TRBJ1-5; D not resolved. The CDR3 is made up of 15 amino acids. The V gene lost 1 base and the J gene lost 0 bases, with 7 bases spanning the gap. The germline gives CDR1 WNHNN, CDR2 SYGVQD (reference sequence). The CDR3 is CASSEFENSNQPQHF. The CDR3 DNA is TGCGCCAGCAGTGAGTTTGAGAATAGCAATCAGCCCCAGCATTTT.

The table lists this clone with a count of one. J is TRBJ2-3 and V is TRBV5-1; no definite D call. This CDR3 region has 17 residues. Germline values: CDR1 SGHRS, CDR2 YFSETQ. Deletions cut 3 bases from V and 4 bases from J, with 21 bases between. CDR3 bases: TGCGCCAGCAGCTCCGAGATGGGTCTTTTGGGGTCAGATACGCAGTATTTT. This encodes CASSSEMGLLGSDTQYF.

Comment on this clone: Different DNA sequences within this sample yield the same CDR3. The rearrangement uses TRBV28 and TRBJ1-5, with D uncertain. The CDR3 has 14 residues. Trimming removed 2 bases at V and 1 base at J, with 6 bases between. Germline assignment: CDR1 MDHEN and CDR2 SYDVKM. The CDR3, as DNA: TGTGCCAGCAGTTTAGGCGGCAGCAATCAGCCCCAGCATTTT. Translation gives CASSLGGSNQPQHF.

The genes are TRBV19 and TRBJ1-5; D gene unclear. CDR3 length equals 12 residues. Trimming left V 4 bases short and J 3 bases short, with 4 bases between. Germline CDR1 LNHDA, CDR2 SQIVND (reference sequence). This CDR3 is CASSNPNQPQHF. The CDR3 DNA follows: TGTGCCAGTAGTAACCCCAATCAGCCCCAGCATTTT.

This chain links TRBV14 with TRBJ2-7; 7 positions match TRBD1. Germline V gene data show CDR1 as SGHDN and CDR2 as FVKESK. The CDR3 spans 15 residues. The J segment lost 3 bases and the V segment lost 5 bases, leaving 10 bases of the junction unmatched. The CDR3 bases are TGTGCCAGCAGCAATTCCCGGACAGGATACTACGAGCAGTACTTC. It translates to CASSNSRTGYYEQYF. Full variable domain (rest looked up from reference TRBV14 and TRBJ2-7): EAGVTQFPSHSVIEKGQTVTLRCDPISGHDNLYWYRRVMGKEIKFLLHFVKESKQDESGMPNNRFLAERTGGTYSTLKVQPAELEDSGVYFCASSNSRTGYYEQYFGPGTRLTVT.

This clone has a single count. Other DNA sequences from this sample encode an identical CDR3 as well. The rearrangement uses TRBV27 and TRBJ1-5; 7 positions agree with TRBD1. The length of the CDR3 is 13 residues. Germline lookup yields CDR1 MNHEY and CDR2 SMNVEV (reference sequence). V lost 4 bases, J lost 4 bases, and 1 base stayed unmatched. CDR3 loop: CASSSRGNQPQHF. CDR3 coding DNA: TGTGCCAGCAGTTCCAGGGGGAATCAGCCCCAGCATTTT.

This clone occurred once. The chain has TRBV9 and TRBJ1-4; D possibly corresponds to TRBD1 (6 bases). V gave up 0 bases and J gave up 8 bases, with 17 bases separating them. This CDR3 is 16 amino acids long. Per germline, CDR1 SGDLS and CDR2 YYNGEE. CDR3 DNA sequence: TGTGCCAGCAGCGTAGCGTTGACAGGTGACTACGAAAAACTGTTTTTT. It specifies CASSVALTGDYEKLFF.

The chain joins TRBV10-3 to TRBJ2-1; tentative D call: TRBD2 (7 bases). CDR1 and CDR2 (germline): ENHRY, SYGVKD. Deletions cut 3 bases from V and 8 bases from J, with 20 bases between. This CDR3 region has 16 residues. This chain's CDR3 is CAISEAGGGSVDEQFF. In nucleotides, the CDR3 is TGTGCCATCAGTGAAGCCGGCGGGGGCTCCGTTGATGAGCAGTTCTTC.

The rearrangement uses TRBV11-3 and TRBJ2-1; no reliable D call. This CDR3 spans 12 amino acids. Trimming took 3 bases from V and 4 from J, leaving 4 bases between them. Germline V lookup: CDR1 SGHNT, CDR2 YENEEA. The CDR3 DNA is TGTGCCAGCAGCTTCGGATACAATGAGCAGTTCTTC. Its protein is CASSFGYNEQFF.

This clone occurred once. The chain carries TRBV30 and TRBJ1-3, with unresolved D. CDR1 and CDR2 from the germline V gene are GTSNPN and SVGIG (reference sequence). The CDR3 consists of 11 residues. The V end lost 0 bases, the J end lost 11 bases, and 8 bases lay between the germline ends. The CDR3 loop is CAWSVLSPIYF. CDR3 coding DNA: TGTGCCTGGAGTGTACTCTCTCCCATATATTTT.

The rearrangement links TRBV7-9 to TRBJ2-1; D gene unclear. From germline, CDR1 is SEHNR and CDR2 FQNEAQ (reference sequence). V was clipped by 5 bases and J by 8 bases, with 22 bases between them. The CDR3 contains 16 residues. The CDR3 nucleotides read TGTGCCAGCAGCCAGGCCGATGGTGCCCCGGGTTATGAGCAGTTCTTC. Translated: CASSQADGAPGYEQFF.

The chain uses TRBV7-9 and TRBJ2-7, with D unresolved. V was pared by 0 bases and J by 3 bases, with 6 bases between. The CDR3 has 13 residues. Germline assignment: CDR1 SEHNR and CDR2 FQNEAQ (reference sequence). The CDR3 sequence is CASSLAAGYEQYF. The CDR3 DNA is TGTGCCAGCAGCTTAGCGGCAGGCTACGAGCAGTACTTC. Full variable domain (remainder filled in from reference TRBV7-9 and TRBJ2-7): DTGVSQNPRHKITKRGQNVTFRCDPISEHNRLYWYRQTLGQGPEFLTYFQNEAQLEKSRLLSDRFSAERPKGSFSTLEIQRTEQGDSAMYLCASSLAAGYEQYFGPGTRLTVT.

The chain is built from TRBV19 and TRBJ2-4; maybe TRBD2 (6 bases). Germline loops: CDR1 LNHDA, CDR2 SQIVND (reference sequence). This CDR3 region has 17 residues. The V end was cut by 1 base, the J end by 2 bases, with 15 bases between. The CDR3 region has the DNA TGTGCCAGTAGTATAGTCCTTGGCGGGAAGACCAAAAACATTCAGTACTTC. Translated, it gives CASSIVLGGKTKNIQYF. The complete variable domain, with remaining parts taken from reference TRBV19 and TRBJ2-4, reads DGGITQSPKYLFRKEGQNVTLSCEQNLNHDAMYWYRQDPGQGLRLIYYSQIVNDFQKGDIAEGYSVSREKKESFPLTVTSAQKNPTAFYLCASSIVLGGKTKNIQYFGAGTRLSVL.

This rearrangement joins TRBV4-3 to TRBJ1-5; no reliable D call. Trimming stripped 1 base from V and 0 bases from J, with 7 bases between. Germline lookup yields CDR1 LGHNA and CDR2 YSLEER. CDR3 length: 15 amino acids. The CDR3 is CASSQGPYSNQPQHF. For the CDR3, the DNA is TGCGCCAGCAGCCAAGGACCCTATAGCAATCAGCCCCAGCATTTT.

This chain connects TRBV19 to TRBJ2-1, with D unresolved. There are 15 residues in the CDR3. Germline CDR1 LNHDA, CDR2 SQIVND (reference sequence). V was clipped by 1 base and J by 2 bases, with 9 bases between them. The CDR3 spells CASSIVSVAYNEQFF. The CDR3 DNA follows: TGTGCCAGTAGTATAGTGTCAGTTGCCTACAATGAGCAGTTCTTC.

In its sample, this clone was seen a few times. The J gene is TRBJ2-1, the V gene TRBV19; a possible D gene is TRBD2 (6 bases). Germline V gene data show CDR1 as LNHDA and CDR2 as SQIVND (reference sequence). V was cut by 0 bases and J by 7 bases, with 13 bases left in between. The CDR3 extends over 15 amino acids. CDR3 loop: CASSIDEGGPNEQFF. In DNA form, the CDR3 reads TGTGCCAGTAGTATAGATGAGGGAGGCCCGAATGAGCAGTTCTTC. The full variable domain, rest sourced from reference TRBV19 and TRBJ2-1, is DGGITQSPKYLFRKEGQNVTLSCEQNLNHDAMYWYRQDPGQGLRLIYYSQIVNDFQKGDIAEGYSVSREKKESFPLTVTSAQKNPTAFYLCASSIDEGGPNEQFFGPGTRLTVL.

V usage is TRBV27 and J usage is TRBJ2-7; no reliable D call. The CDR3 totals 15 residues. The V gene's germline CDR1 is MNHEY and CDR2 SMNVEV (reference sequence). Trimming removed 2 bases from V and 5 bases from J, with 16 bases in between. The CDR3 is CASSLGLGTLDEQYF. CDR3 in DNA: TGTGCCAGCAGTTTAGGGCTGGGAACCCTTGACGAGCAGTACTTC.

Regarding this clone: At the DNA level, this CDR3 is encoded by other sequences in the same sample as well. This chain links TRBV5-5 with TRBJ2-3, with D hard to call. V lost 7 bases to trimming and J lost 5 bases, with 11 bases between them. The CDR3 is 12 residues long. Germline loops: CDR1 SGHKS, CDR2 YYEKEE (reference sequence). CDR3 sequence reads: CASSLGLDTQYF. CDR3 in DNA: TGTGCCAGCTCCCTTGGGTTAGATACGCAGTATTTT.

The DNA of the CDR3 is TGTGCCAGCAGCTTAGAAGTAGGGGGAAGCGATGAAAAACTGTTTTTT. Encoded protein: CASSLEVGGSDEKLFF. The chain recombines TRBV7-6 with TRBJ1-4, with a weak D call TRBD1 (6 bases). The CDR3 runs to 16 residues. Germline V gene lookup returns CDR1 SGHVS and CDR2 FNYEAQ. Trimming left V 1 base short and J 6 bases short, with 15 bases between.

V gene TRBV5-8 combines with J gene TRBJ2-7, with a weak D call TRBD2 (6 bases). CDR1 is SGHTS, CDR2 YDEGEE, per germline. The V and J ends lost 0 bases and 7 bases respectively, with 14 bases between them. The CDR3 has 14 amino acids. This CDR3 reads CASSLAWKGLEQYF. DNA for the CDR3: TGTGCCAGCAGCTTGGCGTGGAAAGGACTAGAGCAGTACTTC.

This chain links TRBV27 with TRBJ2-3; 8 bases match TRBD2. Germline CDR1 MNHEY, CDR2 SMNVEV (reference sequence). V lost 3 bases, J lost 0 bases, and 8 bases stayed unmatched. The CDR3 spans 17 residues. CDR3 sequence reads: CASSFLWASGSTDTQYF. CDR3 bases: TGTGCCAGCAGTTTCCTATGGGCTAGCGGGAGCACAGATACGCAGTATTTT.

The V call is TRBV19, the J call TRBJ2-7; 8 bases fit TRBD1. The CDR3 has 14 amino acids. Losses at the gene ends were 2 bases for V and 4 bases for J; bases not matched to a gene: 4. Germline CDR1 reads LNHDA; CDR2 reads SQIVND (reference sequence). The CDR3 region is CASSIRGQGYEQYF. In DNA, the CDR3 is TGTGCCAGTAGTATAAGAGGACAGGGATACGAGCAGTACTTC.

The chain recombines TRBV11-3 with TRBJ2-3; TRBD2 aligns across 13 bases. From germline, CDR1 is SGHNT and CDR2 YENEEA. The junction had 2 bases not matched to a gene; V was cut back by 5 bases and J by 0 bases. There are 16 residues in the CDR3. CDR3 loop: CASSEGLAGSTDTQYF. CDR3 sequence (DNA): TGTGCCAGCAGCGAGGGACTAGCGGGAAGCACAGATACGCAGTATTTT.

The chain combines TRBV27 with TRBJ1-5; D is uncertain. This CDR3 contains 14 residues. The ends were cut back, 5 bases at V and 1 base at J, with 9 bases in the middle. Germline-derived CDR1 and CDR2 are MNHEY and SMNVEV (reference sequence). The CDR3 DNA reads TGTGCCAGCAGTCCGGACGGCAGCAATCAGCCCCAGCATTTT. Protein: CASSPDGSNQPQHF.